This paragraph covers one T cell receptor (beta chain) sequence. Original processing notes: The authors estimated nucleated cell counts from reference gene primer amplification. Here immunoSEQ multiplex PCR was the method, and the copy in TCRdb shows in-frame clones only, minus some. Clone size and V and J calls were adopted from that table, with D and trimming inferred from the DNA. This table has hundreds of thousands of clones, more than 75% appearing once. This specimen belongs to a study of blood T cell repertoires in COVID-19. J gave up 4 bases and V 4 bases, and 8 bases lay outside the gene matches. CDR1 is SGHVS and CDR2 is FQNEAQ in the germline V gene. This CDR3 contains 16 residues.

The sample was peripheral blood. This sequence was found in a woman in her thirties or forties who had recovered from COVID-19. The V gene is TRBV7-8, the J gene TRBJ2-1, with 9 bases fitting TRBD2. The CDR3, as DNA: TGTGCCAGCAGCTCGGTTGGGGCGGGAGGGTACAATGAGCAGTTCTTC. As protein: CASSSVGAGGYNEQFF.